This TCR beta chain originates from a study of blood T cell repertoires in COVID-19. The overall study: From T cells, B-cell-depleted T cells, or PBMCs came the material, which was cDNA or gDNA.

Some clones are missing from TCRdb's copy, which holds only in-frame ones; the method was immunoSEQ multiplex PCR. The data contain about 670,000 clones, approximately 90% of them singletons. The CDR3 loop spans 19 amino acids. V lost 4 bases, J lost 0 bases, and 9 bases stayed unmatched. Germline V CDR1 and CDR2: LGHDT, YNNKEL (reference sequence). The chain carries TRBV3-1 (or the pseudogene TRBV3-2) and TRBJ2-3, with 14 bases that match TRBD2. The TCR sequence derives from a woman in her late teens or twenties with acute or convalescent COVID-19. Sequencing input: peripheral blood. The DNA for the CDR3 is TGTGCCAGCAGCCGACCGGGACTAGCGGGGGTCACTAGCACAGATACGCAGTATTTT. Amino acids: CASSRPGLAGVTSTDTQYF.